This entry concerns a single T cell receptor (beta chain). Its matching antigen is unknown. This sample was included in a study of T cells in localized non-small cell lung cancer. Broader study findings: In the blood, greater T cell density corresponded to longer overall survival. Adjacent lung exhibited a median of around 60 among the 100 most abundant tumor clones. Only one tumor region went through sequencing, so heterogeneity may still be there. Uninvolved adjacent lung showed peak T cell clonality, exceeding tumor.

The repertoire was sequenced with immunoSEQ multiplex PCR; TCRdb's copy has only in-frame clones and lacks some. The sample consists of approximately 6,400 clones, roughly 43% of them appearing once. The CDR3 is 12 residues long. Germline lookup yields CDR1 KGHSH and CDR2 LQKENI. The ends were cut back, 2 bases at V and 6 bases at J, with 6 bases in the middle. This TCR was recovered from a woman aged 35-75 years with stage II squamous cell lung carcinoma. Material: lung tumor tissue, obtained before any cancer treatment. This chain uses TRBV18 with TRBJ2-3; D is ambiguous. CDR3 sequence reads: CASSPSGDTQYF. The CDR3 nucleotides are TGTGCCAGCTCACCATCTGGTGATACGCAGTATTTT. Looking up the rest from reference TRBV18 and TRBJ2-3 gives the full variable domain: NAGVMQNPRHLVRRRGQEARLRCSPMKGHSHVYWYRQLPEEGLKFMVYLQKENIIDESGMPKERFSAEFPKEGPSILRIQQVVRGDSAAYFCASSPSGDTQYFGPGTRLTVL.